The 5 T cell receptor beta chains listed next were all sequenced from one sample in a study of long-term antiretroviral therapy in people with HIV. This was the immunoSEQ v3.0 assay at survey level. This table comes from immunoSEQ multiplex PCR, and its TCRdb copy is limited to in-frame clones, with some not included. In the table there are approximately 11,000 clones, about 80% of which are singletons. The starting material was unsorted PBMCs, obtained at the start of antiretroviral therapy, before treatment. The receptors shown here come from a man aged 25 to 40 with HIV.

V and J are TRBV7-9 and TRBJ2-4; D ambiguous. Looked up from germline, CDR1 is SEHNR and CDR2 is FQNEAQ (reference sequence). This CDR3 is built from 16 residues. Trimming removed 0 bases from V and 0 bases from J, with 9 bases in between. The chain's CDR3 is CASSLAPAVAKNIQYF. The CDR3 nucleotides are TGTGCCAGCAGCTTAGCGCCGGCAGTAGCCAAAAACATTCAGTACTTC. Combining the CDR3 with reference TRBV7-9 and TRBJ2-4 gives the whole variable domain DTGVSQNPRHKITKRGQNVTFRCDPISEHNRLYWYRQTLGQGPEFLTYFQNEAQLEKSRLLSDRFSAERPKGSFSTLEIQRTEQGDSAMYLCASSLAPAVAKNIQYFGAGTRLSVL.

The chain recombines TRBV7-9 with TRBJ1-4; 8 bases agree with TRBD1. With V trimmed by 5 bases and J by 6 bases, 8 bases remained unmatched. The CDR3 is 15 residues long. Germline V CDR1 and CDR2: SEHNR, FQNEAQ (reference sequence). The DNA for the CDR3 is TGTGCCAGCAGCCCCCGGACAGGGATAGATGAAAAACTGTTTTTT. Protein sequence: CASSPRTGIDEKLFF.

V is TRBV18 and J is TRBJ2-1, with D unclear. The CDR3 extends over 13 amino acids. Germline values: CDR1 KGHSH, CDR2 LQKENI. V was pared by 3 bases and J by 7 bases, with 10 bases between. CDR3: CASSPRRTNEQFF. In nucleotides, the CDR3 is TGTGCCAGCTCACCCCGACGGACGAATGAGCAGTTCTTC.

The chain employs TRBV20-1 and TRBJ2-7; D is possibly TRBD1 or TRBD2 (5 bases each). This CDR3 comprises 11 residues. Germline CDR1 DFQATT, CDR2 SNEGSKA (reference sequence). V was pared by 3 bases and J by 7 bases, with 10 bases between. The CDR3 sequence: CSASGGGEQYF. The CDR3 DNA follows: TGCAGTGCTAGTGGTGGGGGAGAGCAGTACTTC.

V gene TRBV29-1 combines with J gene TRBJ2-1; TRBD1 aligns across 8 bases. The CDR3 totals 16 residues. Germline CDR1 SQVTM, CDR2 ANQGSEA. V lost 0 bases to trimming and J lost 9 bases; unmatched junction nucleotides: 13. The CDR3 loop reads CSVEDPAGGFRSEQFF. The DNA of the CDR3 is TGCAGCGTTGAAGATCCGGCAGGGGGCTTTCGGAGTGAGCAGTTCTTC.